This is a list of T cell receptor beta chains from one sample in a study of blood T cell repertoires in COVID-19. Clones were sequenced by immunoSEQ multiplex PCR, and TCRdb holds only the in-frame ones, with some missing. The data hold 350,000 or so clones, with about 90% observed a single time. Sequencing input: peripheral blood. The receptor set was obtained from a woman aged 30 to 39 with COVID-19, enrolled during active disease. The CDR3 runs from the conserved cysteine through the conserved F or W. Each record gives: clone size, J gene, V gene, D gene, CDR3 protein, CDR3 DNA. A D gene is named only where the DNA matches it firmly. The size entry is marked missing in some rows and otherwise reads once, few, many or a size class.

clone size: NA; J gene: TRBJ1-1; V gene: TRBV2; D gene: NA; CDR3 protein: CASSEKGLDMNTEAFF; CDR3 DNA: TGTGCCAGCAGTGAAAAGGGTTTGGACATGAACACTGAAGCTTTCTTT
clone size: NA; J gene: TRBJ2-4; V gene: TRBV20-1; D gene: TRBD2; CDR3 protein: CSASGSSGGRSKNIQYF; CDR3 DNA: TGCAGTGCTAGTGGGTCTAGCGGGGGTCGGTCCAAAAACATTCAGTACTTC
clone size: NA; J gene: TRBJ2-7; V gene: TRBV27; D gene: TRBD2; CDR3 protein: CASSVTSGLSYEQYF; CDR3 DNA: TGTGCCAGCAGTGTTACTAGCGGGCTCTCCTACGAGCAGTACTTC
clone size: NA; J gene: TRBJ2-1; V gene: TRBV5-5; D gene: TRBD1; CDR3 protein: CASSYQGADEQFF; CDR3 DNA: TGTGCCAGCAGCTATCAGGGGGCCGATGAGCAGTTCTTC
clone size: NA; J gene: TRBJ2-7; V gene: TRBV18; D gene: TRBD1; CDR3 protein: CASSPTGANYEQYF; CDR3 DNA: TGTGCCAGCTCACCGACAGGGGCCAACTACGAGCAGTACTTC
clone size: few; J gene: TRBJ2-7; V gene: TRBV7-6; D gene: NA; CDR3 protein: CASSPYSSGVENEQYF; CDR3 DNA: TGTGCCAGCAGCCCCTACTCGTCAGGGGTAGAGAACGAGCAGTACTTC
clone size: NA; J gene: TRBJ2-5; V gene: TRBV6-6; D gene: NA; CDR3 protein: CASSGAGGRGETQYF; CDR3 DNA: TGTGCCAGCAGTGGCGCCGGAGGAAGAGGAGAGACCCAGTACTTC
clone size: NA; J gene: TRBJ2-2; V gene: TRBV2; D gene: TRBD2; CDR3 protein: CASSEVAAGVGELFF; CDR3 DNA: TGTGCCAGCAGTGAAGTGGCAGCGGGAGTCGGGGAGCTGTTTTTT
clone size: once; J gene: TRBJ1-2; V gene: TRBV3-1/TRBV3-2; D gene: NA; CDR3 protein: CASSQGFADYGYTF; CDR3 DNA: TGTGCCAGCAGCCAAGGGTTCGCAGACTATGGCTACACCTTC
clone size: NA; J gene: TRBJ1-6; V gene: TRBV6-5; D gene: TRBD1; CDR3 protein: CASNTGTGYNSPLHF; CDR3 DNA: TGTGCCAGCAATACCGGGACAGGGTATAATTCACCCCTCCACTTT
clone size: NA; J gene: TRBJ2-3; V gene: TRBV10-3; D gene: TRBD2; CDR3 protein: CAIKNTRTSGRLDTQYF; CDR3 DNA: TGTGCCATCAAAAACACAAGGACTAGCGGGAGGTTAGATACGCAGTATTTT
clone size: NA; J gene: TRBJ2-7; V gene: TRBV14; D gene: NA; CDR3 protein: CASSARGWGLGDEQYF; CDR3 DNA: TGTGCCAGCAGCGCACGGGGGTGGGGACTCGGGGACGAGCAGTACTTC
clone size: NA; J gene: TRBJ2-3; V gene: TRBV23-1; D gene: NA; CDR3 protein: CASSHRGTDTQYF; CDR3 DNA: TGCGCCAGCAGTCACAGGGGCACAGATACGCAGTATTTT
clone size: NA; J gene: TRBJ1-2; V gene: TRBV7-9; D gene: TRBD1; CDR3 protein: CASSRTGGYGYTF; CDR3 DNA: TGTGCCAGCAGCCGGACAGGGGGCTATGGCTACACCTTC
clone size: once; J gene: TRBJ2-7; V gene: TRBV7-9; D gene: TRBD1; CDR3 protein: CASSYSPGQGVDEQYF; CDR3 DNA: TGTGCCAGCAGCTACTCGCCGGGACAGGGGGTCGACGAGCAGTACTTC
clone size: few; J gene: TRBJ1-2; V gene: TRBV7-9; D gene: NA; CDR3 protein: CASSLTRDIDRPHGYTF; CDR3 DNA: TGTGCCAGCAGCTTAACCAGGGACATTGACAGACCTCATGGCTACACCTTC
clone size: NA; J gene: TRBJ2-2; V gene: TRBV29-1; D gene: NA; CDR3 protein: CSVEGAPSGTGELFF; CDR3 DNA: TGCAGCGTTGAGGGGGCCCCCAGTGGCACCGGGGAGCTGTTTTTT
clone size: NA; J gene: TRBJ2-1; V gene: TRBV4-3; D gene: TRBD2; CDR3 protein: CASSQDRGLAAYNEQFF; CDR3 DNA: TGCGCCAGCAGCCAAGATAGGGGACTAGCGGCCTACAATGAGCAGTTCTTC
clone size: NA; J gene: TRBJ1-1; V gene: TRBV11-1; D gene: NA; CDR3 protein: CASSFSGTGRPTEAFF; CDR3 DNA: TGTGCCAGCAGCTTTTCAGGAACAGGACGGCCCACTGAAGCTTTCTTT
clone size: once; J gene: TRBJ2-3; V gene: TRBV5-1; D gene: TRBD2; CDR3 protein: CASSLVLAGTDTQYF; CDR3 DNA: TGCGCCAGCAGCTTGGTGCTAGCGGGAACAGATACGCAGTATTTT
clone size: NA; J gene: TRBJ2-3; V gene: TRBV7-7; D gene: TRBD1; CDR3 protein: CASSLVRDRGLDTQYF; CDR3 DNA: TGTGCTAGCAGCTTAGTCCGGGACAGGGGTTTAGATACGCAGTATTTT
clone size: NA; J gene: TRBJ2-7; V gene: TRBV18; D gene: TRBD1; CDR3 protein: CASSPREGARVHEQYF; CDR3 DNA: TGTGCCAGCTCACCACGAGAGGGGGCAAGGGTCCACGAGCAGTACTTC
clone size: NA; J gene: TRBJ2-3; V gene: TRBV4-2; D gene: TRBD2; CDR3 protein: CASSQDPTSGVSTDTQYF; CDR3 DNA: TGTGCCAGCAGCCAAGACCCAACTAGCGGGGTTAGCACAGATACGCAGTATTTT
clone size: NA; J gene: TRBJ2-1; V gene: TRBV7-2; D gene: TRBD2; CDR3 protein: CASRLGLAEGNEQFF; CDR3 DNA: TGTGCCAGCAGATTGGGACTAGCGGAAGGGAATGAGCAGTTCTTC
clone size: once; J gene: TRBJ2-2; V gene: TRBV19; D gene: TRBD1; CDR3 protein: CASLNRGLYTGELFF; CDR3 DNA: TGTGCCAGTCTTAACAGGGGGCTTTACACCGGGGAGCTGTTTTTT
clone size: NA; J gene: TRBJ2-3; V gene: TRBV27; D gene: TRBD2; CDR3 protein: CASSKAGGGTDTQYF; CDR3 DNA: TGTGCCAGCAGCAAAGCGGGAGGAGGCACAGATACGCAGTATTTT
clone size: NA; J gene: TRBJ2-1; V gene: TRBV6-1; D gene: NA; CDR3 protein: CASSEGGESSYNEQFF; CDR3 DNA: TGTGCCAGCAGTGAAGGTGGGGAGAGCTCCTACAATGAGCAGTTCTTC
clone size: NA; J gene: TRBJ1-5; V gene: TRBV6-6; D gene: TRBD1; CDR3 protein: CASSHGQGGQPQHF; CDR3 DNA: TGTGCCAGCAGTCATGGACAGGGAGGTCAGCCCCAGCATTTT
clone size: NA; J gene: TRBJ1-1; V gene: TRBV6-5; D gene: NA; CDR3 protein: CASRNRRNTEAFF; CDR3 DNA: TGTGCCAGCAGGAATCGGAGGAACACTGAAGCTTTCTTT
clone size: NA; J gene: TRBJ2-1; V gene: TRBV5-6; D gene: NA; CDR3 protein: CASSLVSGGGQFF; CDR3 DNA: TGTGCCAGCAGCTTGGTTAGCGGTGGCGGGCAGTTCTTC
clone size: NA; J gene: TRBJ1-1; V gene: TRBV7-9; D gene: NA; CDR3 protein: CASSLAGDRTEAFF; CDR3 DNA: TGTGCCAGCAGCTTAGCCGGAGACCGCACTGAAGCTTTCTTT
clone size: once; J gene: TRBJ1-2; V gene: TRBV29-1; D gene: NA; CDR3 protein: CSVEENYGYTF; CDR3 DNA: TGCAGCGTTGAGGAGAACTATGGCTACACCTTC
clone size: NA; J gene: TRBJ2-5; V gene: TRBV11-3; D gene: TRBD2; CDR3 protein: CASSSGLAGEETQYF; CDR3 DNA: TGTGCCAGCAGCTCGGGACTAGCGGGAGAAGAGACCCAGTACTTC
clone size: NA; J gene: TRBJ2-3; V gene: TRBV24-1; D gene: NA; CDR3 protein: CATSDPSRTGTDTQYF; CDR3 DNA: TGTGCCACCAGTGACCCATCGAGGACAGGCACAGATACGCAGTATTTT
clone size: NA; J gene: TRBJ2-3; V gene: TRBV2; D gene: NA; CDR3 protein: CASSVRTGRADTQYF; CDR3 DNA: TGTGCCAGCAGTGTGCGGACAGGGAGGGCAGATACGCAGTATTTT
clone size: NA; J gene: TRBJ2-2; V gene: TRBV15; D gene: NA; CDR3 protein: CATSRGAPGLLNTGELFF; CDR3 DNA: TGTGCCACCAGCAGAGGTGCTCCGGGACTGTTGAACACCGGGGAGCTGTTTTTT
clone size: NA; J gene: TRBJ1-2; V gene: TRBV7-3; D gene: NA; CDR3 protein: CASSESAVNYGYTF; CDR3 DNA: TGTGCCAGCAGCGAAAGCGCGGTTAACTATGGCTACACCTTC
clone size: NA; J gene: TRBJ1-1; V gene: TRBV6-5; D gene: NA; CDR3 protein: CASSYPGVTEAFF; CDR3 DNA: TGTGCCAGCAGTTACCCAGGGGTTACTGAAGCTTTCTTT
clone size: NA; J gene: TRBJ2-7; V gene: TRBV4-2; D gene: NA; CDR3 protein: CASSLLGGGGTYEQYF; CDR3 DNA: TGTGCCAGCAGCCTCCTCGGGGGCGGGGGCACCTACGAGCAGTACTTC
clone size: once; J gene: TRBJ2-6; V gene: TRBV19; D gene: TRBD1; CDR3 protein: CASSVTGGSGANVLTF; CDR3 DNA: TGTGCCAGTAGTGTTACAGGGGGCTCGGGGGCCAACGTCCTGACTTTC
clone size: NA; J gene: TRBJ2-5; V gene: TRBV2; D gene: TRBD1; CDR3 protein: CASSGQGQETQYF; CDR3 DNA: TGTGCCAGCTCTGGACAGGGGCAAGAGACCCAGTACTTC
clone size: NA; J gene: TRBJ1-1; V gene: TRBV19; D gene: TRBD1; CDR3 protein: CASRRGGSPEAFF; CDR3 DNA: TGTGCCAGTAGGCGAGGGGGCAGCCCTGAAGCTTTCTTT
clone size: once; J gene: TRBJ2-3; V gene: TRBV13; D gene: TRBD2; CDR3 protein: CASSPPGAGVADTQYF; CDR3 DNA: TGTGCCAGCAGCCCTCCGGGAGCGGGGGTGGCAGATACGCAGTATTTT
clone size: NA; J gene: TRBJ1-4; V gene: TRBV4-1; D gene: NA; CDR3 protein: CASSQDATEKLFF; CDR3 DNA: TGCGCCAGCAGCCAAGACGCTACCGAAAAACTGTTTTTT